The clone carrying this T cell receptor (beta chain) was counted only a few times. As yet, its antigen is unknown. This entry belongs to a study of yellow fever vaccine responses in identical twins. General study results and limits: It has been reported that, in twins, the vaccine T cell response seemed partly convergent and partly personalized.

Germline V gene data show CDR1 as SGHNT and CDR2 as YENEEA. The trim removed 6 bases at V and 6 bases at J, leaving 7 bases unmatched. The CDR3 consists of 14 residues. TCRdb re-called the RT-PCR reads through MiXCR, storing one row per CDR3 protein. The table records about 18,000 distinct CDR3 sequences, about 61% of them present only once. Material: T cells from blood (PBMCs), unsorted or a sorted subset (not recorded which), obtained before or after yellow fever vaccination (not recorded which). This rearrangement joins TRBV11-3 to TRBJ1-2; 10 bases fit TRBD1. The receptor's source is a woman between 18 and 30 years old who received the yellow fever vaccine. The CDR3 sequence: CASSSGTGVHGYTF. CDR3 DNA sequence: TGTGCCAGCAGTTCCGGGACAGGGGTCCATGGCTACACCTTC.